The clone carrying this TCR beta chain is a singleton in its sample. Its target is not known. The data were taken from a study of T cell responses to AZD1222 COVID-19 vaccine. Broader study findings: Reports say nearly half of spike-specific TCRs go after unmutated variant regions.

CDR3 length: 14 residues. Trimming cost V 4 bases and J 2 bases, with 9 bases left between them. Germline V lookup: CDR1 MNHEY, CDR2 SVGEGT. Clones were sequenced by immunoSEQ multiplex PCR, and TCRdb holds only the in-frame ones, with some missing. The table lists about 140,000 clones, 88% of them singletons. V is TRBV6-2 or TRBV6-3 and J is TRBJ1-5; the D gene is possibly TRBD1 (6 bases). The sample was peripheral blood, taken 28 days after the second AZD1222 dose. The TCR sequence derives from an adult who received the AZD1222 COVID-19 vaccine. The CDR3 region is CASSWSGGNQPQHF. DNA for the CDR3: TGTGCCAGCAGTTGGTCAGGGGGCAATCAGCCCCAGCATTTT.